Listed below are T cell receptor beta chains from one sample, sequenced in a study of blood T cell repertoires in COVID-19. Produced via immunoSEQ multiplex PCR; TCRdb's table is partial and in-frame only. The sample contains roughly 120,000 clones, about nine tenths of which appear only once. The sequenced sample was peripheral blood. The receptors stem from a man aged 55 to 70 with COVID-19, enrolled during active disease. Both conserved end residues are part of each CDR3. The D gene is left open where the match is weak. Some rows have no size entry. The others give once, few or many, or a class for an expanded clone.

CDR3,DNA,V,size,D,J
CASSSDWKGTDTQYF,TGCGCCAGCAGCTCTGACTGGAAGGGGACAGATACGCAGTATTTT,TRBV5-1,-,-,TRBJ2-3
CASRVDNSYEQYF,TGTGCCAGCAGGGTCGACAACTCCTACGAGCAGTACTTC,TRBV2,once,-,TRBJ2-7
CASSSDSSNTEAFF,TGTGCCAGCAGCTCAGACAGTTCTAACACTGAAGCTTTCTTT,TRBV6-5,-,-,TRBJ1-1
CAWSPGGNQPQHF,TGTGCCTGGAGTCCAGGGGGCAATCAGCCCCAGCATTTT,TRBV30,once,-,TRBJ1-5
CAWSVMLEETQYF,TGTGCCTGGAGTGTAATGTTAGAAGAGACCCAGTACTTC,TRBV30,-,-,TRBJ2-5
CASSLSGLAPETQYF,TGTGCCAGCAGCTTGAGCGGACTAGCCCCAGAGACCCAGTACTTC,TRBV5-4,-,TRBD2,TRBJ2-5
CASNSGAGGFDTF,TGTGCCAGCAATTCCGGGGCAGGGGGCTTCGACACCTTC,TRBV6-5,-,TRBD1,TRBJ1-2
CASSSGRAVGELFF,TGTGCCAGCAGCAGCGGGAGGGCCGTCGGGGAGCTGTTTTTT,TRBV25-1,-,TRBD2,TRBJ2-2
CASSMTVNEKLFF,TGTGCCAGTAGTATGACAGTAAATGAAAAACTGTTTTTT,TRBV19,once,-,TRBJ1-4
CASSPFRGANTEAFF,TGTGCCAGCAGCCCCTTTAGAGGAGCGAACACTGAAGCTTTCTTT,TRBV7-9,few,-,TRBJ1-1
CASSPGTPGGSYEQYF,TGCGCCAGCAGCCCTGGGACTCCGGGGGGCTCCTACGAGCAGTACTTC,TRBV4-3,-,TRBD2,TRBJ2-7
CASREPGVDIQYF,TGTGCCAGCAGAGAACCCGGAGTCGACATTCAGTACTTC,TRBV28,-,-,TRBJ2-4
CASNDRGNYEQYF,TGTGCCAGCAACGACAGGGGGAACTACGAGCAGTACTTC,TRBV6-4,-,TRBD1,TRBJ2-7
CASSADIFGKNIQYF,TGTGCCAGCAGCGCCGACATATTCGGCAAAAACATTCAGTACTTC,TRBV9,-,-,TRBJ2-4
CASSLSGGLSIYGYTF,TGCGCCAGCAGCTTGTCAGGCGGACTCTCTATCTATGGCTACACCTTC,TRBV5-1,-,-,TRBJ1-2
CASSVSLNTEAFF,TGTGCCAGCAGCGTCAGTTTGAACACTGAAGCTTTCTTT,TRBV11-2,-,-,TRBJ1-1
CASSLGASAETQYF,TGTGCCAGCAGCTTAGGTGCTAGCGCAGAGACCCAGTACTTC,TRBV7-2,-,-,TRBJ2-5
CASSENSYQLLHF,TGTGCCAGCAGTGAGAACAGCTACCAACTTCTCCACTTT,TRBV6-1,-,-,TRBJ1-6
CAWSGGTSGGETQYF,TGTGCCTGGAGTGGGGGGACTAGCGGGGGAGAGACCCAGTACTTC,TRBV30,-,TRBD2,TRBJ2-5
CAWTTGNGANVLTF,TGTGCCTGGACTACAGGGAACGGGGCCAACGTCCTGACTTTC,TRBV30,-,-,TRBJ2-6
CASSLEAESYEQYF,TGCGCCAGCAGCTTGGAGGCGGAGTCCTACGAGCAGTACTTC,TRBV5-1,-,-,TRBJ2-7
CASSRTSGSTGELFF,TGTGCCAGTAGTAGAACTAGCGGGAGCACCGGGGAGCTGTTTTTT,TRBV19,-,TRBD2,TRBJ2-2
CASSPGTGIYSNQPQHF,TGCGCCAGCAGCCCGGGGACAGGGATTTATAGCAATCAGCCCCAGCATTTT,TRBV4-1,once,TRBD1,TRBJ1-5
CASSQVRLLVYNEQFF,TGCGCCAGCAGCCAAGTAAGACTACTAGTTTACAATGAGCAGTTCTTC,TRBV4-1,-,-,TRBJ2-1
CASSRNTGESEAFF,TGTGCCAGCAGCCGTAACACGGGGGAGAGTGAAGCTTTCTTT,TRBV16,-,-,TRBJ1-1
CASSPRQGGNTGELFF,TGTGCCAGCAGCCCCAGGCAGGGGGGGAACACCGGGGAGCTGTTTTTT,TRBV11-3,-,-,TRBJ2-2
CAISQGYTEAFF,TGTGCCATCAGCCAGGGGTATACTGAAGCTTTCTTT,TRBV10-3,-,-,TRBJ1-1
CASSLDRASNEKLFF,TGCGCCAGCAGCTTGGACAGGGCGAGTAATGAAAAACTGTTTTTT,TRBV5-1,-,-,TRBJ1-4
CASEGPGWGTVQETQYF,TGTGCCAGCGAGGGCCCTGGATGGGGTACGGTCCAAGAGACCCAGTACTTC,TRBV2,once,-,TRBJ2-5
CASTPDSGNTIYF,TGTGCCAGCACCCCAGATTCTGGAAACACCATATATTTT,TRBV18,-,-,TRBJ1-3
CAGSASGANVLTF,TGCGCGGGCTCGGCCTCTGGGGCCAACGTCCTGACTTTC,TRBV6-5,-,-,TRBJ2-6
CASSIRVASGYTF,TGTGCCAGTAGCATCAGGGTGGCGAGTGGCTACACCTTC,TRBV19,-,-,TRBJ1-2
CASSQDWGQDTGELFF,TGCGCCAGCAGCCAAGATTGGGGACAAGACACCGGGGAGCTGTTTTTT,TRBV4-1,-,-,TRBJ2-2
CAISDDRAHTEAFF,TGTGCCATCAGTGACGACAGGGCGCACACTGAAGCTTTCTTT,TRBV10-3,-,TRBD1,TRBJ1-1
CSVGIVGQKAFF,TGCAGCGTTGGGATTGTGGGGCAGAAAGCTTTCTTT,TRBV29-1,-,-,TRBJ1-1
CASGLRDRDEQYF,TGTGCTAGTGGTTTGAGGGACAGGGATGAGCAGTACTTC,TRBV12-5,-,TRBD1,TRBJ2-7
CASSLGTANEKLFF,TGTGCCAGCAGCTTAGGGACTGCAAATGAAAAACTGTTTTTT,TRBV7-9,-,-,TRBJ1-4
CAWRTGQGNGYTF,TGTGCCTGGAGGACGGGACAGGGGAACGGCTACACCTTC,TRBV30,-,TRBD1,TRBJ1-2
CASSLALQGTGELFF,TGCGCCAGCAGCTTGGCCCTACAGGGCACCGGGGAGCTGTTTTTT,TRBV5-1,-,-,TRBJ2-2
CASSPGQGPRGETQYF,TGTGCCAGTAGCCCGGGACAGGGGCCGCGGGGCGAGACCCAGTACTTC,TRBV19,-,TRBD1,TRBJ2-5
CASRLGIEDEQYF,TGCGCCAGCAGGTTGGGGATTGAGGACGAGCAGTACTTC,TRBV5-1,once,-,TRBJ2-7